These T cell receptor beta chains were read from a single sample in a study of blood T cell repertoires in COVID-19. Produced via immunoSEQ multiplex PCR; TCRdb's table is partial and in-frame only. Found here are hundreds of thousands of clones, roughly nine tenths of them singletons; the top ten hold roughly 2%. Sequencing used peripheral blood. These receptor sequences come from a woman aged 45-60 years with acute or convalescent COVID-19. Each CDR3 is given with its conserved first and last residue. D genes are given only for firm matches. Clone sizes are given selectively: once, few, many, or a class where the clone is expanded.

abundance: once; v_gene: TRBV7-2; j_gene: TRBJ2-1; d_gene: -; CDR3nt: TGTGCCAGCAGCGCGGGCTTAAGGAATGAGCAGTTCTTC; CDR3aa: CASSAGLRNEQFF
abundance: -; v_gene: TRBV11-1; j_gene: TRBJ1-4; d_gene: -; CDR3nt: TGTGCCAGCAGCTTACGGGGGACTAATGAAAAACTGTTTTTT; CDR3aa: CASSLRGTNEKLFF
abundance: -; v_gene: TRBV19; j_gene: TRBJ1-1; d_gene: TRBD1; CDR3nt: TGTGCCAGTAGTATAGCTCCGGGACAGGGTGTTAAAGCTTTCTTT; CDR3aa: CASSIAPGQGVKAFF
abundance: -; v_gene: TRBV27; j_gene: TRBJ2-7; d_gene: -; CDR3nt: TGTGCCAGCAGTTTAAGGGCAGGGGCTACCTACGAGCAGTACTTC; CDR3aa: CASSLRAGATYEQYF
abundance: once; v_gene: TRBV13; j_gene: TRBJ2-1; d_gene: TRBD2; CDR3nt: TGTGCCAGCAGCTCTTTAGCGGGTTACAATGAGCAGTTCTTC; CDR3aa: CASSSLAGYNEQFF
abundance: few; v_gene: TRBV6-5; j_gene: TRBJ1-1; d_gene: -; CDR3nt: TGTGCCAGCAGCTCCGGACAGATAGGCACTGAAGCTTTCTTT; CDR3aa: CASSSGQIGTEAFF
abundance: -; v_gene: TRBV7-9; j_gene: TRBJ1-2; d_gene: -; CDR3nt: TGTGCCAGCAGTCCCTTGGACTCTGGCTACACCTTC; CDR3aa: CASSPLDSGYTF
abundance: -; v_gene: TRBV18; j_gene: TRBJ2-5; d_gene: TRBD2; CDR3nt: TGTGCCAGCTCACCGATGACTAGCGGGGGGGCGGCGGAGACCCAGTACTTC; CDR3aa: CASSPMTSGGAAETQYF
abundance: few; v_gene: TRBV5-6; j_gene: TRBJ2-3; d_gene: -; CDR3nt: TGTGCCAGCAGCCTTTGGCAGGGAACGCAGTATTTT; CDR3aa: CASSLWQGTQYF
abundance: -; v_gene: TRBV18; j_gene: TRBJ2-7; d_gene: -; CDR3nt: TGTGCCAGCTCACCGCCCGGGACATCCTACGAGCAGTACTTC; CDR3aa: CASSPPGTSYEQYF
abundance: -; v_gene: TRBV28; j_gene: TRBJ2-3; d_gene: -; CDR3nt: TGTGCCAGCAGGGGCACAGGCACAGATACGCAGTATTTT; CDR3aa: CASRGTGTDTQYF
abundance: -; v_gene: TRBV6-5; j_gene: TRBJ2-1; d_gene: -; CDR3nt: TGTGCCAGCAGGCTACTCATACTCAATGAGCAGTTCTTC; CDR3aa: CASRLLILNEQFF
abundance: once; v_gene: TRBV4-2; j_gene: TRBJ2-1; d_gene: -; CDR3nt: TGTGCCAGCAGCCAAGTCAACAGGGACAATGAGCAGTTCTTC; CDR3aa: CASSQVNRDNEQFF
abundance: -; v_gene: TRBV5-1; j_gene: TRBJ2-1; d_gene: -; CDR3nt: TGCGCCAGCAGCTTAAAGGGGGACGGAACTTACAATGAGCAGTTCTTC; CDR3aa: CASSLKGDGTYNEQFF
abundance: -; v_gene: TRBV30; j_gene: TRBJ2-3; d_gene: TRBD2; CDR3nt: TGTGCCTGGAGTCCTAGCGGGAAGAAAGATACGCAGTATTTT; CDR3aa: CAWSPSGKKDTQYF
abundance: -; v_gene: TRBV7-2; j_gene: TRBJ1-1; d_gene: -; CDR3nt: TGTGCCAGCAGCCTCAGGGGCAGAAACACTGAAGCTTTCTTT; CDR3aa: CASSLRGRNTEAFF
abundance: -; v_gene: TRBV30; j_gene: TRBJ2-7; d_gene: TRBD2; CDR3nt: TGTGCCTGGAGGATGACTAGCGCCTACGAGCAGTACTTC; CDR3aa: CAWRMTSAYEQYF
abundance: -; v_gene: TRBV6-5; j_gene: TRBJ2-7; d_gene: TRBD2; CDR3nt: TGTGCCAGCAGCGACCCTAGCGGAGACCCCTACGAGCAGTACTTC; CDR3aa: CASSDPSGDPYEQYF
abundance: few; v_gene: TRBV4-3; j_gene: TRBJ1-1; d_gene: -; CDR3nt: TGCGCCAGCAGCCGCGCGGTATCGAACACTGAAGCTTTCTTT; CDR3aa: CASSRAVSNTEAFF
abundance: -; v_gene: TRBV19; j_gene: TRBJ1-2; d_gene: -; CDR3nt: TGTGCCAGTATCGGGCAGGGCTCAACCTCCTATGGCTACACCTTC; CDR3aa: CASIGQGSTSYGYTF
abundance: -; v_gene: TRBV11-2; j_gene: TRBJ2-7; d_gene: -; CDR3nt: TGTGCCAGCAGCTTAAAAAACAACCCCTACGAGCAGTACTTC; CDR3aa: CASSLKNNPYEQYF
abundance: once; v_gene: TRBV21-1; j_gene: TRBJ1-4; d_gene: -; CDR3nt: TGTGCCAGCAGCAAAGCGGGACAACGGATGGAAAAACTGTTTTTT; CDR3aa: CASSKAGQRMEKLFF
abundance: -; v_gene: TRBV9; j_gene: TRBJ2-1; d_gene: -; CDR3nt: TGTGCCAGCAGCGTTCAACCAGGGGTCGATGAGCAGTTCTTC; CDR3aa: CASSVQPGVDEQFF
abundance: once; v_gene: TRBV19; j_gene: TRBJ1-5; d_gene: TRBD1; CDR3nt: TGTGCCAGTAGTATGGACAGGGGGCGAGGTCAGCCCCAGCATTTT; CDR3aa: CASSMDRGRGQPQHF
abundance: -; v_gene: TRBV10-3; j_gene: TRBJ2-3; d_gene: TRBD2; CDR3nt: TGTGCCATCAGTCCAGCGGGGGGGCCGCCCACAGATACGCAGTATTTT; CDR3aa: CAISPAGGPPTDTQYF
abundance: -; v_gene: TRBV6-5; j_gene: TRBJ2-1; d_gene: TRBD1; CDR3nt: TGTGCCAGCAGTAGGGGACAGGGTAACAATGAGCAGTTCTTC; CDR3aa: CASSRGQGNNEQFF
abundance: -; v_gene: TRBV29-1; j_gene: TRBJ2-1; d_gene: TRBD2; CDR3nt: TGCAGCGTTGCCCCAGCGGGAGTTGGTGAGCAGTTCTTC; CDR3aa: CSVAPAGVGEQFF